These 6 T cell receptor beta chains came from one sample sequenced in a study of blood T cell repertoires in COVID-19. Libraries were prepared by immunoSEQ multiplex PCR; TCRdb keeps only in-frame clonotypes and omits some of them. The sample lists fewer than 200,000 clones; nearly 90% were seen once. The sequencing sample was made of peripheral blood. The origin of the receptors is a man aged 55 to 70 with active or convalescent COVID-19.

The V and J genes are TRBV5-1 and TRBJ1-3; D perhaps matches TRBD1 (6 bases). From germline, CDR1 is SGHRS and CDR2 YFSETQ. V was clipped by 4 bases and J by 4 bases, with 18 bases between them. This CDR3 contains 16 residues. CDR3 sequence reads: CASSTGIRGLGNTIYF. The DNA of the CDR3 is TGCGCCAGCAGCACCGGGATTAGGGGGTTAGGAAACACCATATATTTT.

This clone showed up just once. The chain combines TRBV5-1 with TRBJ1-5, with 10 bases fitting TRBD1. This CDR3 contains 15 residues. With V trimmed by 0 bases and J by 6 bases, 3 bases remained unmatched. The germline V gene encodes CDR1 SGHRS and CDR2 YFSETQ. CDR3 coding DNA: TGCGCCAGCAGCTTGGAGACAGGGGGCGGTCAGCCCCAGCATTTT. Its translation: CASSLETGGGQPQHF.

The gene calls are TRBV20-1 and TRBJ2-1, with a possible D match to TRBD2 (6 bases). The germline V gene has CDR1 DFQATT and CDR2 SNEGSKA (reference sequence). This CDR3 comprises 10 residues. The CDR3 region has the DNA TGCAGGACGGGGGACAATGAGCAGTTCTTC. Translated, it gives CRTGDNEQFF.

V is TRBV9 and J is TRBJ2-1; 7 nucleotides agree with TRBD2. V dropped 4 bases and J dropped 9; count of bases not matched to a gene: 10. The V gene's germline CDR1 is SGDLS and CDR2 YYNGEE. The CDR3 extends over 14 amino acids. CDR3 loop: CASSPFGGVGEQFF. The DNA for the CDR3 is TGTGCCAGCAGCCCCTTTGGGGGGGTTGGTGAGCAGTTCTTC.

The chain uses TRBV29-1 and TRBJ1-5; tentative D call: TRBD1 (5 bases). The CDR3 contains 13 residues. Per the germline V gene, CDR1 is SQVTM and CDR2 is ANQGSEA. The V and J ends lost 1 base and 5 bases respectively, with 9 bases between them. The CDR3 region has the DNA TGCAGCGTTGAAGGGCAGGGCCATCAGCCCCAGCATTTT. Protein: CSVEGQGHQPQHF.

The rearrangement uses TRBV30 and TRBJ2-1; 11 positions match TRBD2. The CDR3 sequence is 14 residues long. Germline V gives CDR1 GTSNPN, CDR2 SVGIG (reference sequence). V lost 5 bases, J lost 9 bases, and 9 bases stayed unmatched. The CDR3 DNA is TGTGCCTGGGTAGCGGGGGGGCCCATAGGTGAGCAGTTCTTC. Amino acids: CAWVAGGPIGEQFF.